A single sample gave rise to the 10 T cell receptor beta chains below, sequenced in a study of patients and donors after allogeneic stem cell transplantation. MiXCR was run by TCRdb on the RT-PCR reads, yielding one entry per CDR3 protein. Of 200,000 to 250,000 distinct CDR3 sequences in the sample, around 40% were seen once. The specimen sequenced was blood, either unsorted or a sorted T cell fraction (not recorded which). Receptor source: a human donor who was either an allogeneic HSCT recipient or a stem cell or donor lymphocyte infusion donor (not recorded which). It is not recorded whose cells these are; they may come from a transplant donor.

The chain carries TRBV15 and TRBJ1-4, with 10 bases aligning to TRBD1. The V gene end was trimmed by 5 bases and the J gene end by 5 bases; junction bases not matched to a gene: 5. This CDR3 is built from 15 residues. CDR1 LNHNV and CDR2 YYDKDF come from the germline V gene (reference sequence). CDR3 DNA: TGTGCCACCAGCTCAGGACAGGGGGACAATGAAAAACTGTTTTTT. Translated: CATSSGQGDNEKLFF.

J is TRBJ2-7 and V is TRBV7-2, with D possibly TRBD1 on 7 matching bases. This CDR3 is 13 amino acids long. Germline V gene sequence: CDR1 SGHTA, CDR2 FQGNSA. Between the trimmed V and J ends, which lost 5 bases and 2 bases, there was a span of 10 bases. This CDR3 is CASSRGTAYEQYF. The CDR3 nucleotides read TGTGCCAGCAGCCGCGGGACAGCCTACGAGCAGTACTTC.

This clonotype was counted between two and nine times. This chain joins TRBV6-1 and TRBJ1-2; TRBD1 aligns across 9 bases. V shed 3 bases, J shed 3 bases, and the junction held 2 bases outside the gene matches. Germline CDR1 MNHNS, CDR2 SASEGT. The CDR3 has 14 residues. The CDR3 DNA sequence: TGTGCCAGCAGTGACGGACAGGGGTACTATGGCTACACCTTC. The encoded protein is CASSDGQGYYGYTF.

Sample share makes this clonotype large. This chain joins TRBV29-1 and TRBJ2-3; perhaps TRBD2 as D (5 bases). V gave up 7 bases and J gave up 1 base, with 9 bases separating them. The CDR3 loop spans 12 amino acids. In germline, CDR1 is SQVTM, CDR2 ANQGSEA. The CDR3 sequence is CSADGGTDTQYF. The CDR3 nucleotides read TGCAGCGCCGACGGGGGCACAGATACGCAGTATTTT.

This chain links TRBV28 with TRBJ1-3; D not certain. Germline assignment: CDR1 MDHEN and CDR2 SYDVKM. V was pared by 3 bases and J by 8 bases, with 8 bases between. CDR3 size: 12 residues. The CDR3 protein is CASSLPGYTIYF. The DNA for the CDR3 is TGTGCCAGCAGTTTGCCCGGATACACCATATATTTT.

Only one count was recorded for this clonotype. CDR3 in DNA: TGCAGCGTTGAACGACGGGAAGCTTTCTTT. Amino acids: CSVERREAFF. The rearrangement uses TRBV29-1 and TRBJ1-1, with unresolved D. The CDR3 has 10 residues. V was cut by 2 bases and J by 8 bases, with 6 bases left in between. Germline CDR1 and CDR2: SQVTM and ANQGSEA.

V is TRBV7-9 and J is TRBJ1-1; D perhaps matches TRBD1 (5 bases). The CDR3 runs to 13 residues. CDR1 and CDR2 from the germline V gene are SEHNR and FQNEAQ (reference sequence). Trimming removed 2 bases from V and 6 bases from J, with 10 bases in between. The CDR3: CASSLPGGAEAFF. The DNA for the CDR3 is TGTGCCAGCAGCTTACCCGGGGGAGCTGAAGCTTTCTTT.

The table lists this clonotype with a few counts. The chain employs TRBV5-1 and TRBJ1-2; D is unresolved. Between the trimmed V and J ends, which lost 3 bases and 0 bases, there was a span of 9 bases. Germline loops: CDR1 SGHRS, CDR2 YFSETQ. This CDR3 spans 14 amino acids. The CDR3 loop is CASSSVGPNYGYTF. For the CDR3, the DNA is TGCGCCAGCAGCTCCGTCGGGCCTAACTATGGCTACACCTTC.

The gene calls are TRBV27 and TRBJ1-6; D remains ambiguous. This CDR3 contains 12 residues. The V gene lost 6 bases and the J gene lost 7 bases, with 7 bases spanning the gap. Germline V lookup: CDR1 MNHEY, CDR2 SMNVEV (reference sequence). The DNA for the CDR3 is TGTGCCAGCAGGGAAAACAATTCACCCCTCCACTTT. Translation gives CASRENNSPLHF.

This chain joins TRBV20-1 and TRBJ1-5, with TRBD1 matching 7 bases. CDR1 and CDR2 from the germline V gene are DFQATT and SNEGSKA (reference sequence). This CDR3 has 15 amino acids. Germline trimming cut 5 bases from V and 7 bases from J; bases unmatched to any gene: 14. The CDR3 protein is CSADHSGTELQPQHF. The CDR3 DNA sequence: TGCAGTGCTGACCATTCCGGGACAGAGTTGCAGCCCCAGCATTTT.